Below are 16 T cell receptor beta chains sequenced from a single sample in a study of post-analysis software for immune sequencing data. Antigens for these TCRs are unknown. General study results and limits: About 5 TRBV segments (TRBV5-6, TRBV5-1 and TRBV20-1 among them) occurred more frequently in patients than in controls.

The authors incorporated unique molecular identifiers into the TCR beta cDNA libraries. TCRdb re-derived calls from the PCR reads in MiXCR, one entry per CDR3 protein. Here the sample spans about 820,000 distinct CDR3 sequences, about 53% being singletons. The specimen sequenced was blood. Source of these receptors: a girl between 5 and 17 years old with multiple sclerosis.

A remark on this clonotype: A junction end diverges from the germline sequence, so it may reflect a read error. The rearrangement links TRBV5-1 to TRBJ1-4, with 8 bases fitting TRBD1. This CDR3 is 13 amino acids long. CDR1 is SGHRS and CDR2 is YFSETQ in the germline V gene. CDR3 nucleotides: TGCGCCAGCAGCACTCAACAGGGGGAAAAACGGTTTTTT. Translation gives CASSTQQGEKRFF.

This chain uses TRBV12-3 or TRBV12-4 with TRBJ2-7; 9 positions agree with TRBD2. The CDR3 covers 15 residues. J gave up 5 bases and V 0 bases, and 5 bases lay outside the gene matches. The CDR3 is CASSLASSGAHEQYF. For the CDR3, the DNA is TGTGCCAGCAGTTTAGCGTCTAGCGGGGCCCACGAGCAGTACTTC.

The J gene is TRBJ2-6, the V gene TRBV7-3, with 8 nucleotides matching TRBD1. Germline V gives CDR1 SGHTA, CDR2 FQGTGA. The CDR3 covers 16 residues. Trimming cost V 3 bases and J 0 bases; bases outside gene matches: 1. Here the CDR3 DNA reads TGTGCCAGCAGCTTGGGACAGGCCTCTGGGGCCAACGTCCTGACTTTC. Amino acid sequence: CASSLGQASGANVLTF.

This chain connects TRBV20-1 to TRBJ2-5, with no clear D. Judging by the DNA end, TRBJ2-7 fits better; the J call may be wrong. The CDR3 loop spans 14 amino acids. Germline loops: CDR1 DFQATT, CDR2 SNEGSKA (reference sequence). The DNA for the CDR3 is TGCAGTGCTAGGGACCCGGGTGATATCTACGAGCAGTACTTC. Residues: CSARDPGDIYEQYF.

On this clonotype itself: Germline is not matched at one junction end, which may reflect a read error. The CDR3 nucleotides read TGTGCCAGCAGTCGACAGGGGAGGAGGTCTGGGGCCAGCGTCCTGACTTTC. The encoded protein is CASSRQGRRSGASVLTF. V and J are TRBV12-3 or TRBV12-4 and TRBJ2-6; 8 bases are a match to TRBD1. This CDR3 spans 17 amino acids.

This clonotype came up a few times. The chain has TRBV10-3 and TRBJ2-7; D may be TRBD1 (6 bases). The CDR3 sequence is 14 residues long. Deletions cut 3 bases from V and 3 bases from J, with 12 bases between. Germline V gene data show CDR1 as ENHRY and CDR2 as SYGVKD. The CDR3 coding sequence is TGTGCCATCAGTGATGGGGACACCGTCTACGAGCAGTACTTC. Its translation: CAISDGDTVYEQYF.

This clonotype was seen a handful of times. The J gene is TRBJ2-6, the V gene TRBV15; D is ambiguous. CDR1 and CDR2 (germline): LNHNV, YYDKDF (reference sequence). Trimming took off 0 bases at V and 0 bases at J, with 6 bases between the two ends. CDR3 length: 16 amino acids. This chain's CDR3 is CATSRDRNSGANVLTF. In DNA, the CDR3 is TGTGCCACCAGCAGAGATCGGAACTCTGGGGCCAACGTCCTGACTTTC.

The CDR3 nucleotides are TGCAGTGCTAGAGTCAGGGGGGGGCGCAGTGTTCGGGACTATGGCTACACCTTC. As protein: CSARVRGGRSVRDYGYTF. The chain combines TRBV20-1 with TRBJ1-2; TRBD1 matches at 7 bases. With 1 base clipped from V and 3 bases from J, the junction kept 17 bases outside the gene matches. The germline gives CDR1 DFQATT, CDR2 SNEGSKA (reference sequence). The CDR3 loop spans 18 amino acids.

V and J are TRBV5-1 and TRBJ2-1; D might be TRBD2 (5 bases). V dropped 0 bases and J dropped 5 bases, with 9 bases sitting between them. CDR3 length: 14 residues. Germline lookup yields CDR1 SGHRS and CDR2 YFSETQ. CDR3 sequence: CASSLAEADNEQFF. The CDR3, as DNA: TGCGCCAGCAGCTTGGCCGAAGCGGACAATGAGCAGTTCTTC. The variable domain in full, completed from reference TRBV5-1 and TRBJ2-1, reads KAGVTQTPRYLIKTRGQQVTLSCSPISGHRSVSWYQQTPGQGLQFLFEYFSETQRNKGNFPGRFSGRQFSNSRSEMNVSTLELGDSALYLCASSLAEADNEQFFGPGTRLTVL.

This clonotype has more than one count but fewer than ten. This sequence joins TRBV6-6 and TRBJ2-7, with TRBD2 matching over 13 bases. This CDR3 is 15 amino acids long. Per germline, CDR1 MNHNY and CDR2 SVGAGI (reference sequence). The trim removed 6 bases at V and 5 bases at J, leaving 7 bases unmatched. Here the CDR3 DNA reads TGTGCCAGCAGCTCCACTAGCGGGAGGGCCCACGAGCAGTACTTC. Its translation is CASSSTSGRAHEQYF.

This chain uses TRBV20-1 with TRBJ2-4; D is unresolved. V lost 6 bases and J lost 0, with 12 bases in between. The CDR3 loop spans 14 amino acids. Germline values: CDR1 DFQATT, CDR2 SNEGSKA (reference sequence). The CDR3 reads CSAQDNLAKNIQYF. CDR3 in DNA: TGCAGTGCCCAAGACAATCTAGCCAAAAACATTCAGTACTTC.

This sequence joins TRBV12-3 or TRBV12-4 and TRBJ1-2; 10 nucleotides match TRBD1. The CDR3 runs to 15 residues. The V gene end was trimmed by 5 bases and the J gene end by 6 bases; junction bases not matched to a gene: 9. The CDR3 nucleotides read TGTGCCAGCAGTCAGACAGGGGGCGCGGGGAATGGCTACACCTTC. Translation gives CASSQTGGAGNGYTF.

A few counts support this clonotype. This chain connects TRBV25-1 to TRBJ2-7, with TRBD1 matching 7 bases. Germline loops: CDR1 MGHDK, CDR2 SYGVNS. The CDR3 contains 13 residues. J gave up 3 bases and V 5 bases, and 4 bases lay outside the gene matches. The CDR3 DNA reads TGTGCCAGCAGTTCACAGGGGTACTACGAGCAGTACTTC. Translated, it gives CASSSQGYYEQYF.

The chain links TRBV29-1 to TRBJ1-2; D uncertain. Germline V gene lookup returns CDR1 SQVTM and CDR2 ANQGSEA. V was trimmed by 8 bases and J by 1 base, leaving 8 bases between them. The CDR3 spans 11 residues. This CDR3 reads CSIGYNYGYTF. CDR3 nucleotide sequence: TGCAGCATAGGGTATAACTATGGCTACACCTTC.

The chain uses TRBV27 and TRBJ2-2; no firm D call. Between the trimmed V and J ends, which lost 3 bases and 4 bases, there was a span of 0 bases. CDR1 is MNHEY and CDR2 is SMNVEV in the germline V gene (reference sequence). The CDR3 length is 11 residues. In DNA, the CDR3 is TGTGCCAGCAGTTTCACCGGGGAGCTGTTTTTT. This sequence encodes CASSFTGELFF.

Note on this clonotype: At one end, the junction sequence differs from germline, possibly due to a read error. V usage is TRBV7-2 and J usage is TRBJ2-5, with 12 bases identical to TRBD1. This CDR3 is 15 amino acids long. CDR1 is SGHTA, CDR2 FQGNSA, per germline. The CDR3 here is CASRLGTGGIETQYF. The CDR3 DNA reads TGTGCCAGCAGATTAGGGACAGGGGGCATAGAGACCCAGTACTTC.